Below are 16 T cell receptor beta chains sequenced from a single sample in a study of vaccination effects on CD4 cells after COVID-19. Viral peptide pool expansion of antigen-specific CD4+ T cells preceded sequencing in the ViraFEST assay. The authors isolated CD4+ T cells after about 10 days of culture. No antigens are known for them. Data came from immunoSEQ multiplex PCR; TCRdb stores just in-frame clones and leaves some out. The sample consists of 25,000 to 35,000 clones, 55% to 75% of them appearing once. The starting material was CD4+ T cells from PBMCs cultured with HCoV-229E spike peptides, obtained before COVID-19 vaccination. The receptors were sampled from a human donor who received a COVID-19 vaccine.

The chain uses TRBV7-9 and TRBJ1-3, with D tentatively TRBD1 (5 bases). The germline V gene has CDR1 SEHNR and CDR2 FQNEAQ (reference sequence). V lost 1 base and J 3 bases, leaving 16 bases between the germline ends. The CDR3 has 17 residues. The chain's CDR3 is CASSLGFAGPYGNTIYF. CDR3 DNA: TGTGCCAGCAGCTTAGGCTTCGCGGGGCCTTATGGAAACACCATATATTTT.

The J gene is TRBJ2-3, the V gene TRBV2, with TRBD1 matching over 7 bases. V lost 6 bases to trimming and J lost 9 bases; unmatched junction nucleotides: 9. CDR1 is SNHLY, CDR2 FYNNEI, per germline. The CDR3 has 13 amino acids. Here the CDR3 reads CASRPDREGTQYF. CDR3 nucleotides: TGTGCCAGCAGACCCGACAGGGAAGGCACGCAGTATTTT.

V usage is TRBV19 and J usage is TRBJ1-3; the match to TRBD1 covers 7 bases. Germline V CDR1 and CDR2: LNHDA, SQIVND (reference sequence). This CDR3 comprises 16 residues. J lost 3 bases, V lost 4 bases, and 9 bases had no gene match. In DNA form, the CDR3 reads TGTGCCAGTAGTACCCGCCGGGACAGCCATGGAAACACCATATATTTT. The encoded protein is CASSTRRDSHGNTIYF. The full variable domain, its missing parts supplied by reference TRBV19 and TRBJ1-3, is DGGITQSPKYLFRKEGQNVTLSCEQNLNHDAMYWYRQDPGQGLRLIYYSQIVNDFQKGDIAEGYSVSREKKESFPLTVTSAQKNPTAFYLCASSTRRDSHGNTIYFGEGSWLTVV.

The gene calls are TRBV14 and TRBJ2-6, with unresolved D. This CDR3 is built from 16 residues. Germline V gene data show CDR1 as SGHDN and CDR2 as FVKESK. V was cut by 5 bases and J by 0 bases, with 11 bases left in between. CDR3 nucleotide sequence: TGTGCCAGCAGCACCTTGACCCACTCTGGGGCCAACGTCCTGACTTTC. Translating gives CASSTLTHSGANVLTF.

The CDR3: CASSLSGGLGEQYF. The DNA for the CDR3 is TGTGCCAGCAGTTTATCCGGGGGTTTGGGCGAGCAGTACTTC. The rearrangement joins TRBV27 to TRBJ2-7, with D perhaps matching TRBD2 (6 bases). V was clipped by 0 bases and J by 6 bases, with 12 bases between them. Looked up from germline, CDR1 is MNHEY and CDR2 is SMNVEV (reference sequence). CDR3 length: 14 amino acids.

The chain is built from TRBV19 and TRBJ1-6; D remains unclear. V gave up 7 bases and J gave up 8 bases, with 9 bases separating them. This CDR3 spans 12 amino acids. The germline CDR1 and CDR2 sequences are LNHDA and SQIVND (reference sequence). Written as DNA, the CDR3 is TGTGCCAGTATGGGCGGCGATTCACCCCTCCACTTT. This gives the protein CASMGGDSPLHF. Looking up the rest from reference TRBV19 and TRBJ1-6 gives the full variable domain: DGGITQSPKYLFRKEGQNVTLSCEQNLNHDAMYWYRQDPGQGLRLIYYSQIVNDFQKGDIAEGYSVSREKKESFPLTVTSAQKNPTAFYLCASMGGDSPLHFGNGTRLTVT.

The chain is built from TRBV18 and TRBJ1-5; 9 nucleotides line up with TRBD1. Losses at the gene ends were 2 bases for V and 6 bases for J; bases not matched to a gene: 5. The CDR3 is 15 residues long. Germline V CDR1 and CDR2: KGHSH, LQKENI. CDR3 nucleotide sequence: TGTGCCAGCTCACCAGAACAGGGGGCAGGTCAGCCCCAGCATTTT. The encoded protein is CASSPEQGAGQPQHF.

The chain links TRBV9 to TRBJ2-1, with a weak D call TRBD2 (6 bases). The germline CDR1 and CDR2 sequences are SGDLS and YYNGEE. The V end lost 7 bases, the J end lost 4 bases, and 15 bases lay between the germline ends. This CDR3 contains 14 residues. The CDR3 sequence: CASGGVSFYNEQFF. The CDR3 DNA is TGTGCCAGCGGAGGGGTCTCCTTTTACAATGAGCAGTTCTTC.

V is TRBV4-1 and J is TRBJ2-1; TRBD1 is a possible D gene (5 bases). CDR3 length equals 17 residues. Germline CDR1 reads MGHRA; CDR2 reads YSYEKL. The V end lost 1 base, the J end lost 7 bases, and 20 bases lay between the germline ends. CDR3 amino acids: CASSQVDMGFRLNEQFF. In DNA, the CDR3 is TGCGCCAGCAGCCAAGTGGACATGGGCTTTCGGCTGAATGAGCAGTTCTTC.

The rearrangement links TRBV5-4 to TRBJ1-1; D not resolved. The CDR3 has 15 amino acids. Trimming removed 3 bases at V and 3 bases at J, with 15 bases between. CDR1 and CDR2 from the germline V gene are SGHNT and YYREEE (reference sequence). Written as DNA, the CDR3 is TGTGCCAGCAGCTCTACAGTGGGTTGGGACACTGAAGCTTTCTTT. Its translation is CASSSTVGWDTEAFF.

CDR3: CASSQWGSTGYNEQFF. The CDR3, as DNA: TGCGCCAGCAGCCAATGGGGGTCGACAGGGTACAATGAGCAGTTCTTC. This rearrangement joins TRBV4-1 to TRBJ2-1, with TRBD1 matching 7 bases. Unmatched junction bases numbered 8, after V lost 2 bases and J lost 4 bases. Germline CDR1 MGHRA, CDR2 YSYEKL. The CDR3 runs to 16 residues.

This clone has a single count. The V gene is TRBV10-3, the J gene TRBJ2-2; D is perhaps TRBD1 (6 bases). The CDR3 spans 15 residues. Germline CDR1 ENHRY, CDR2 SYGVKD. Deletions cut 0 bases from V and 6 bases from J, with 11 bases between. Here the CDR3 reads CAISESRGGAGELFF. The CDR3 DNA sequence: TGTGCCATCAGTGAGTCCCGAGGGGGAGCCGGGGAGCTGTTTTTT.

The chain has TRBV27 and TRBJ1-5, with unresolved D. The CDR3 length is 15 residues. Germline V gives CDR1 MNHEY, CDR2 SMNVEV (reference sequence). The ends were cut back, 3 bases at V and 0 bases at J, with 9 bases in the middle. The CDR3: CASSFGGYSNQPQHF. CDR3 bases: TGTGCCAGCAGTTTTGGTGGCTATAGCAATCAGCCCCAGCATTTT.

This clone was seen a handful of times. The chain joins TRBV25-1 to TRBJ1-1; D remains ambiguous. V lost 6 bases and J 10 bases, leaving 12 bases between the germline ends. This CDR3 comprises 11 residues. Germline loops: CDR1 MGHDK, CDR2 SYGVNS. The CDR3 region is CASRLDEIAFF. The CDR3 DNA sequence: TGTGCCAGCAGGCTGGACGAGATAGCTTTCTTT.

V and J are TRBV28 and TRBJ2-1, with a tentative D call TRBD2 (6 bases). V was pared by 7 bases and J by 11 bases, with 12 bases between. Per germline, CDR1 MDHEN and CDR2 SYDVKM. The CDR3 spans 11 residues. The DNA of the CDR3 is TGTGCCAGCAATCGGGAGACGCAGCAGTTCTTC. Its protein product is CASNRETQQFF.

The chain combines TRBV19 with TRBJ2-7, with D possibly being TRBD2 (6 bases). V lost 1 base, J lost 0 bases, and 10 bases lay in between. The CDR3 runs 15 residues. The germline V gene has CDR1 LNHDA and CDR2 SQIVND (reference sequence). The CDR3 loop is CASSIGVGGSYEQYF. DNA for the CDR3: TGTGCCAGTAGTATAGGAGTGGGAGGCTCCTACGAGCAGTACTTC. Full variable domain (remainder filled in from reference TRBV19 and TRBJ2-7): DGGITQSPKYLFRKEGQNVTLSCEQNLNHDAMYWYRQDPGQGLRLIYYSQIVNDFQKGDIAEGYSVSREKKESFPLTVTSAQKNPTAFYLCASSIGVGGSYEQYFGPGTRLTVT.